This T cell receptor beta chain came from a study of T cell responses to AZD1222 COVID-19 vaccine. Sequencing used immunoSEQ multiplex PCR; TCRdb keeps in-frame clones, though not all of them. Seen here are about 120,000 clones, about 92% observed once, and the top ten hold 2.5% to 3%. The study's findings and limits: Clonal diversity may have been underestimated, and the donors were mostly white British, with more females than males. Reports indicate that nearly half of spike-specific TCRs are directed at unmutated variant regions. Mapped onto spike, vaccine-associated CD4 TCRs spanned it and were dominant at 160-218 and 743-854.

The CDR3 runs to 18 residues. V dropped 4 bases and J dropped 0; count of bases not matched to a gene: 8. Germline CDR1 reads MGHDK; CDR2 reads SYGVNS. Notes on this clone: Its antigen is as yet unknown.

This chain joins TRBV25-1 and TRBJ2-1; 11 nucleotides agree with TRBD2. This specimen consisted of peripheral blood, obtained on day 0 of AZD1222 vaccination. The sequence was obtained from an adult in good health. CDR3 sequence reads: CASSAQGTSGSSYNEQFF. CDR3 sequence (DNA): TGTGCCAGCAGTGCCCAGGGGACTAGCGGAAGCTCCTACAATGAGCAGTTCTTC. Together with reference TRBV25-1 and TRBJ2-1, the CDR3 gives the full variable domain: EADIYQTPRYLVIGTGKKITLECSQTMGHDKMYWYQQDPGMELHLIHYSYGVNSTEKGDLSSESTVSRIRTEHFPLTLESARPSHTSQYLCASSAQGTSGSSYNEQFFGPGTRLTVL.